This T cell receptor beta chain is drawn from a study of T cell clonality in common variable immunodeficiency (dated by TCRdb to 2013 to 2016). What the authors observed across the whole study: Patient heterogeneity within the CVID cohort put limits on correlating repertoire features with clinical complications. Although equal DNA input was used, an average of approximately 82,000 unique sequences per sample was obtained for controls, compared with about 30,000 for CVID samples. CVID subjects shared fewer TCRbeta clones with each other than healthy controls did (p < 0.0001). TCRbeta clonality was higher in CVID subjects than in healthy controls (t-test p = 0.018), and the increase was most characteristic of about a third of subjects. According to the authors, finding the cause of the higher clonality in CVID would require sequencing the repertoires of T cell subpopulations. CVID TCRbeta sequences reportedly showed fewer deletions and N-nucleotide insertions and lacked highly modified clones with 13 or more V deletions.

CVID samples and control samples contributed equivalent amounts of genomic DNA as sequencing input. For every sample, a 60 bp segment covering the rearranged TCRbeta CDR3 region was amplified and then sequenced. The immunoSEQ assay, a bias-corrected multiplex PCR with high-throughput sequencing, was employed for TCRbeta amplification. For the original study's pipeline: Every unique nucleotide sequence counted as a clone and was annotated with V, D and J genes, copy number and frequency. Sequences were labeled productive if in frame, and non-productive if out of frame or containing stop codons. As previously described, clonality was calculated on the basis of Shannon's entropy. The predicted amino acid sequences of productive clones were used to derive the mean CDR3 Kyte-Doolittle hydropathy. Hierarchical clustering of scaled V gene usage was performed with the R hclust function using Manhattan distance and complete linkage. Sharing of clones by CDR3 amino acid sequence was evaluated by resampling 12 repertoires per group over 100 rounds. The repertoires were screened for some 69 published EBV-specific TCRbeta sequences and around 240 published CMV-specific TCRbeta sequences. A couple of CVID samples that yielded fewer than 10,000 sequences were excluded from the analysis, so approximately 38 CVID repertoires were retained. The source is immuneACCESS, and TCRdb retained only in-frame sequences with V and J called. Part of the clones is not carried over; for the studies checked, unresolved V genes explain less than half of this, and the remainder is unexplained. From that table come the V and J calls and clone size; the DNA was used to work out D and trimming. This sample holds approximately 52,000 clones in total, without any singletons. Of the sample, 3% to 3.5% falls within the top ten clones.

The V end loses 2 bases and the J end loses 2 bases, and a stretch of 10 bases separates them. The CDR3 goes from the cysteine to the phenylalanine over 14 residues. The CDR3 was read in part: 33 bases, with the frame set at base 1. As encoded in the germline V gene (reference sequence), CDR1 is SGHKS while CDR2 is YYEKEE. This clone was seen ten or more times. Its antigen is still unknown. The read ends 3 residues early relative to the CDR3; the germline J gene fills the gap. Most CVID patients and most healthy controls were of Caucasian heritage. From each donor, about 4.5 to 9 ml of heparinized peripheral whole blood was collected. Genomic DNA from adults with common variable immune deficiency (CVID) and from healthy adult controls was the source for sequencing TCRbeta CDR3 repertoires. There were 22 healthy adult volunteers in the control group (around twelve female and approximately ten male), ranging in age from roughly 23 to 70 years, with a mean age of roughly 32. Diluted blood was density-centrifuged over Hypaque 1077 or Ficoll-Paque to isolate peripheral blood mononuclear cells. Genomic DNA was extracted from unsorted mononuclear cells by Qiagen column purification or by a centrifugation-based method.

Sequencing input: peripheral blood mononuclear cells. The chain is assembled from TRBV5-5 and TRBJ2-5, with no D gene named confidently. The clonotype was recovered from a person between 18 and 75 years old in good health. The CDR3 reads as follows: CASSFITPQETQYF. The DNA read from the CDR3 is TGTGCCAGCAGCTTTATAACACCTCAAGAGACC.